This entry lists 20 T cell receptor beta chains sequenced from one sample in a study of blood T cell repertoires in COVID-19. Data came from immunoSEQ multiplex PCR; TCRdb stores just in-frame clones and leaves some out. The table lists a few hundred thousand clones, roughly 90% of them singletons. Specimen: PBMCs or T cells enriched from blood (not recorded which). The receptors were sampled from a woman aged 55-69 years who had recovered from COVID-19.

The chain recombines TRBV7-2 with TRBJ1-2, with D possibly TRBD1 on 5 matching bases. The CDR3 contains 13 residues. Germline V gives CDR1 SGHTA, CDR2 FQGNSA. V lost 5 bases, J lost 7 bases, and 14 bases lay in between. Here the CDR3 DNA reads TGTGCCAGCAGCGTCCTCCGGGGGAGTGGCTACACCTTC. It codes for CASSVLRGSGYTF. The complete variable domain, with remaining parts taken from reference TRBV7-2 and TRBJ1-2, reads GAGVSQSPSNKVTEKGKDVELRCDPISGHTALYWYRQSLGQGLEFLIYFQGNSAPDKSGLPSDRFSAERTGGSVSTLTIQRTQQEDSAVYLCASSVLRGSGYTFGSGTRLTVV.

The chain has TRBV5-8 and TRBJ1-2; 9 bases line up with TRBD1. This CDR3 has 14 amino acids. V gave up 4 bases and J gave up 3 bases; unmatched junction bases: 4. CDR1 is SGHTS, CDR2 YDEGEE, per germline. CDR3 nucleotides: TGTGCCAGCAGCCACAGGGGGCTTGACTATGGCTACACCTTC. Translating gives CASSHRGLDYGYTF.

This chain connects TRBV9 to TRBJ2-7; D is perhaps TRBD2 (7 bases). The CDR3 is 15 residues long. CDR1 and CDR2 from the germline V gene are SGDLS and YYNGEE. V gave up 6 bases and J gave up 4 bases, with 20 bases separating them. The CDR3 nucleotides read TGTGCCAGCACCCGAGGGGGGGCCGGGACGTACGAGCAGTACTTC. Its translation is CASTRGGAGTYEQYF.

This sequence joins TRBV11-3 and TRBJ2-2, with TRBD2 matching 11 bases. The CDR3 spans 16 residues. V shed 5 bases, J shed 3 bases, and the junction held 5 bases outside the gene matches. Germline V lookup: CDR1 SGHNT, CDR2 YENEEA. The CDR3 here is CASSPPGLADTGELFF. The DNA of the CDR3 is TGTGCCAGCAGCCCGCCGGGACTAGCGGACACCGGGGAGCTGTTTTTT.

This chain uses TRBV5-4 with TRBJ2-1; D is uncertain. The germline V and J ends were trimmed by 7 bases and 1 base, with 3 bases remaining between them. CDR3 size: 11 residues. Germline V gene data show CDR1 as SGHNT and CDR2 as YYREEE (reference sequence). This CDR3 reads CASESYNEQFF. The CDR3 DNA reads as TGTGCCAGCGAGTCCTACAATGAGCAGTTCTTC.

The chain has TRBV9 and TRBJ2-1; a possible D gene is TRBD2 (6 bases). Trimming removed 4 bases from V and 8 bases from J, with 34 bases in between. Germline loops: CDR1 SGDLS, CDR2 YYNGEE. CDR3 length: 20 amino acids. CDR3 protein: CASSPKGWGLAGTGIHEQFF. The CDR3 nucleotides read TGTGCCAGCAGCCCCAAAGGCTGGGGACTCGCCGGGACGGGGATCCATGAGCAGTTCTTC.

The chain recombines TRBV19 with TRBJ1-5, with 7 bases matching TRBD1. The CDR3 loop spans 14 amino acids. CDR1 is LNHDA and CDR2 is SQIVND in the germline V gene (reference sequence). V shed 6 bases and J 4 bases; nucleotides not matched to a gene: 6. CDR3 DNA sequence: TGTGCCAGTAGCTGGGGGGACAGTAATCAGCCCCAGCATTTT. Protein sequence: CASSWGDSNQPQHF.

The rearrangement links TRBV14 to TRBJ2-3; 10 positions match TRBD2. Germline assignment: CDR1 SGHDN and CDR2 FVKESK. There are 17 residues in the CDR3. Unmatched junction bases numbered 9, after V lost 0 bases and J lost 6 bases. CDR3 sequence: CASSQDVGLAGVDTQYF. The DNA for the CDR3 is TGTGCCAGCAGCCAAGACGTGGGCCTAGCGGGAGTGGATACGCAGTATTTT.

The chain joins TRBV27 to TRBJ2-1, with 8 bases fitting TRBD1. After removal of 5 bases from V and 2 bases from J, the junction contained 5 bases not matched to a gene. The CDR3 is made up of 15 amino acids. The germline V gene has CDR1 MNHEY and CDR2 SMNVEV (reference sequence). CDR3 in DNA: TGTGCCAGCAGTCCCGACAGGGGAGCCTACAATGAGCAGTTCTTC. The encoded protein is CASSPDRGAYNEQFF.

This clone showed up just a few times. J is TRBJ1-1 and V is TRBV30; D unresolved. Germline CDR1 and CDR2: GTSNPN and SVGIG (reference sequence). The V gene lost 0 bases and the J gene lost 5 bases, with 13 bases spanning the gap. This CDR3 contains 14 residues. CDR3 protein: CAWSVTRSDTEAFF. CDR3 in DNA: TGTGCCTGGAGTGTAACCCGGAGTGATACTGAAGCTTTCTTT.

The chain combines TRBV5-6 with TRBJ2-2; 9 nucleotides match TRBD1. V trimming: 4 bases; J trimming: 5 bases; junction bases outside the gene matches: 6. CDR3 length: 15 amino acids. Germline V gene lookup returns CDR1 SGHDT and CDR2 YYEEEE. The chain's CDR3 is CASSRDRVGTGELFF. The CDR3 nucleotides read TGTGCCAGCAGCCGGGACAGGGTGGGGACCGGGGAGCTGTTTTTT.

The chain uses TRBV19 and TRBJ1-2; 7 nucleotides align to TRBD1. CDR3 size: 12 residues. The V and J ends lost 8 bases and 4 bases, in that order; junction bases with no gene match: 4. The germline V gene has CDR1 LNHDA and CDR2 SQIVND (reference sequence). CDR3 loop: CASYRGTYGYTF. The CDR3 bases are TGTGCCAGTTACAGGGGAACCTATGGCTACACCTTC.

V and J are TRBV19 and TRBJ2-3; a possible D gene is TRBD2 (6 bases). V shed 6 bases and J shed 1 base, with 14 bases lying between them. This CDR3 spans 15 amino acids. Germline assignment: CDR1 LNHDA and CDR2 SQIVND (reference sequence). The CDR3 region is CASSRRGPGTDTQYF. DNA for the CDR3: TGTGCCAGTAGCAGGCGGGGCCCCGGCACAGATACGCAGTATTTT.

The chain employs TRBV20-1 and TRBJ1-2, with 8 bases matching TRBD1. The CDR3 runs to 13 residues. The germline CDR1 and CDR2 sequences are DFQATT and SNEGSKA (reference sequence). The V segment lost 3 bases and the J segment 3 bases; nucleotides outside the gene matches: 3. Here the CDR3 DNA reads TGCAGTGCTAGTCAGGGGGCGGACTATGGCTACACCTTC. Translated, it gives CSASQGADYGYTF.

In this sample, this clone turned up once. The chain carries TRBV3-1 (or the pseudogene TRBV3-2) and TRBJ1-1; no reliable D call. The CDR3 is 12 residues long. Germline CDR1 LGHDT, CDR2 YNNKEL (reference sequence). Trimming removed 5 bases at V and 3 bases at J, with 7 bases between. The CDR3 DNA sequence: TGTGCCAGCAGCTTAGATGACACTGAAGCTTTCTTT. Encoded protein: CASSLDDTEAFF.

DNA of the CDR3: TGCGCCAGCAGCTTGGGGACAGGGGGCTCAGATACGCAGTATTTT. Translated, it gives CASSLGTGGSDTQYF. The V call is TRBV5-1, the J call TRBJ2-3, with 11 bases lining up with TRBD1. The CDR3 is 15 residues long. The V gene end was trimmed by 0 bases and the J gene end by 4 bases; junction bases not matched to a gene: 1. CDR1 and CDR2 from the germline V gene are SGHRS and YFSETQ.

V and J are TRBV6-1 and TRBJ1-1, with D possibly being TRBD1 (5 bases). CDR1 is MNHNS, CDR2 SASEGT, per germline. V was trimmed by 3 bases and J by 3 bases, leaving 11 bases between them. The CDR3 has 14 residues. This CDR3 is CASSEGGRYTEAFF. In DNA form, the CDR3 reads TGTGCCAGCAGTGAGGGGGGGAGGTACACTGAAGCTTTCTTT.

The chain combines TRBV7-9 with TRBJ2-7; 7 bases fit TRBD1. CDR1 and CDR2 from the germline V gene are SEHNR and FQNEAQ (reference sequence). The CDR3 sequence is 13 residues long. With V trimmed by 4 bases and J by 2 bases, 2 bases remained unmatched. CDR3 protein: CASSYRGAYEQYF. CDR3 DNA: TGTGCCAGCAGCTACAGGGGAGCCTACGAGCAGTACTTC.

The V gene is TRBV27, the J gene TRBJ2-3, with 10 positions matching TRBD2. Looked up from germline, CDR1 is MNHEY and CDR2 is SMNVEV (reference sequence). The CDR3 has 15 amino acids. The V segment lost 6 bases and the J segment 2 bases; nucleotides outside the gene matches: 5. The CDR3 nucleotides read TGTGCCAGCAGCCGGACTAGCGGCCACACAGATACGCAGTATTTT. This translates into CASSRTSGHTDTQYF.

The chain links TRBV27 to TRBJ2-7; TRBD2 aligns across 9 bases. Germline trimming cut 2 bases from V and 3 bases from J; bases unmatched to any gene: 5. The CDR3 extends over 15 amino acids. In germline, CDR1 is MNHEY, CDR2 SMNVEV (reference sequence). CDR3 loop: CASSLLAGSIYEQYF. CDR3 in DNA: TGTGCCAGCAGTTTACTAGCGGGATCGATCTACGAGCAGTACTTC.